A selection of T cell receptor beta chains follows, all from one sample in a study of blood T cell repertoires in COVID-19. Some clones are missing from TCRdb's copy, which holds only in-frame ones; the method was immunoSEQ multiplex PCR. This sample has some 220,000 clones; 85% occur once, and the top ten carry approximately 2.6%. Sequences were obtained from peripheral blood. Source of these receptors: a man aged 45-60 years who had recovered from COVID-19. The CDR3 runs from the conserved cysteine through the conserved F or W. The order of the fields is J gene, V gene, CDR3 protein.

j_call: TRBJ1-2
v_call: TRBV7-9
cdr3_aa: CASSHGTVGNYGYTF

j_call: TRBJ2-7
v_call: TRBV18
cdr3_aa: CASSPRQGLYEQYF

j_call: TRBJ2-5
v_call: TRBV28
cdr3_aa: CASSSPGTGLVTQYF

j_call: TRBJ2-3
v_call: TRBV6-6
cdr3_aa: CASSSQDSGRTYTQYF

j_call: TRBJ2-3
v_call: TRBV28
cdr3_aa: CASSSKGLAGVADTQYF

j_call: TRBJ1-5
v_call: TRBV2
cdr3_aa: CASSGQRGIQPQHF

j_call: TRBJ2-6
v_call: TRBV19
cdr3_aa: CASRPTGQATGANVLTF

j_call: TRBJ2-7
v_call: TRBV3-1/TRBV3-2
cdr3_aa: CASSQASYEQYF

j_call: TRBJ2-7
v_call: TRBV18
cdr3_aa: CASSPALAGGWEQYF

j_call: TRBJ1-4
v_call: TRBV20-1
cdr3_aa: CSARTGDRLFF

j_call: TRBJ1-5
v_call: TRBV7-2
cdr3_aa: CASSLGPADQPQHF